This TCR beta chain was profiled in a study of T-cell memory formation after mild COVID-19. Per germline, CDR1 SGHTA and CDR2 FQGTGA. The CDR3 spans 14 residues. The V end was cut by 4 bases, the J end by 4 bases, with 12 bases between. TCRdb re-called the 5' RACE reads with MiXCR, one entry per CDR3 protein. The table has under 300,000 distinct CDR3 sequences, 15% to 20% seen once; the top ten hold 22%. Sequenced sample: PBMCs or a T cell subset sorted from them (not recorded which). The TCR sequence derives from a young man who had mild COVID-19 (a few samples of this study predate the infection). Cell type and time point are not known. The rearrangement links TRBV7-3 to TRBJ2-3; D uncertain. CDR3 in DNA: TGTGCCAGCAGCTCCTATGGCACGTCAGATACGCAGTATTTT. It encodes CASSSYGTSDTQYF.